This record concerns one T cell receptor beta chain sequence. As yet, its antigen is unknown. This entry comes from a study of shared clonotypes between healthy human individuals. Profiling relied on immunoSEQ multiplex PCR, and the TCRdb table lists in-frame clones only, not all of them. The sample lists more than 2,000,000 clones; roughly 93% were seen once. Into CD45RA+ naive and CD45RA-negative memory subsets, the CD4+ cells were split. Study-level results: A limitation of the genetic and exposure-history diversity represented arose from few donors. Generally, naive subsets came out with larger estimated richness than memory subsets. A few donors held about 5% of naive CD4 clonotypes in common.

The junction had 7 bases not matched to a gene; V was cut back by 3 bases and J by 4 bases. The germline V gene encodes CDR1 SGHRS and CDR2 YFSETQ. This CDR3 is built from 15 residues. The material sequenced was naive CD4+ T cells from PBMCs. The subset was: CD45RA+ positively selected. The origin of this receptor is a man aged 18-30 years in good health. Some clones in this sample may be carry-over from other donors' samples. The chain carries TRBV5-1 and TRBJ2-1, with 7 bases matching TRBD2. The DNA for the CDR3 is TGCGCCAGCAGCTCCAGCGGGGACCTTTACAATGAGCAGTTCTTC. Protein product: CASSSSGDLYNEQFF. Looking up the rest from reference TRBV5-1 and TRBJ2-1 gives the full variable domain: KAGVTQTPRYLIKTRGQQVTLSCSPISGHRSVSWYQQTPGQGLQFLFEYFSETQRNKGNFPGRFSGRQFSNSRSEMNVSTLELGDSALYLCASSSSGDLYNEQFFGPGTRLTVL.